This T cell receptor beta chain was observed in a study of radiation and T cells in renal cell carcinoma. As for time point: blood 2 weeks post-SBRT. Treatment indicated: 15 Gy SBRT to primary tumor, nephrectomy 4 weeks later. Per germline, CDR1 SGHVS and CDR2 FQNEAQ. The CDR3 consists of 15 residues. The V and J ends lost 7 bases and 8 bases respectively, with 18 bases between them. Repertoires were generated with immunoSEQ multiplex PCR, while TCRdb's copy carries only in-frame clones and drops some. The top ten clones hold about 7% of a sample with over 60,000 clones, around 78% of them seen once. Points from the study as a whole: From baseline, blood top tumor clonotypes peaked at 2 weeks post-radiation.

With regard to this clone: Antigen specificity is unknown.

The rearrangement links TRBV7-8 to TRBJ1-6; D ambiguous. Specimen: blood, collected from a patient whose treatment included radiotherapy and nephrectomy. This TCR derives from a man aged 60 to 69 with renal cell carcinoma. In DNA, the CDR3 is TGTGCCAGCACCTCCGGAATGGGCACCTATTCACCCCTCCACTTT. It yields the protein CASTSGMGTYSPLHF.